This TCR beta chain was identified during a study of OX40 agonist ivuxolimab in advanced cancers. Overall study: Six ivuxolimab dose levels, 0.01 to 10 mg/kg, were given intravenously every 2 weeks.

Comments on this clone: Its specificity is not known.

Sequenced by immunoSEQ multiplex PCR; TCRdb stores in-frame clones only, minus some. Of about 69,000 clones listed, 80% to 90% are singletons. Study-level results: Expansion of clones was among the lowest in partial responders at 0.1-3.0 mg/kg. CD8+ T cells showed, on average, more clonal expansion than CD4+ cells. In the 0.1 to 3.0 mg/kg range, CD4+ and CD8+ blood T cells had expanded clonally by week 6.

The sequence was obtained from an adult with an advanced solid tumor such as melanoma, head and neck, liver or kidney cancer. Specimen: CD4+ or CD8+ T cells sorted from blood, collected in a trial of the OX40 agonist ivuxolimab.

Written as DNA, the CDR3 is TGTGCCAGCAGCTTGGGCCGGGACGAGCAGTACTTC. It translates to CASSLGRDEQYF. The chain employs TRBV4-2 and TRBJ2-7; D gene uncertain. Trimming took off 5 bases at V and 5 bases at J, with 10 bases between the two ends. The CDR3 has 12 amino acids. From germline, CDR1 is LGHNA and CDR2 YNFKEQ.